A selection of T cell receptor beta chains follows, all from one sample in a study of blood T cell repertoires in COVID-19. Repertoires were generated with immunoSEQ multiplex PCR, while TCRdb's copy carries only in-frame clones and drops some. The sample records about 480,000 clones, 88% being singletons. Sequencing was performed on PBMCs or T cells enriched from blood (not recorded which). These receptors originate from a woman aged 35 to 49 who had recovered from COVID-19. Both conserved end residues are part of each CDR3. The D gene is left open where the match is weak. Rows may omit the clone size; those that give it use once, few, many or a size class.

clone_size j_call d_call v_call cdr3_nt cdr3_aa
. TRBJ2-7 TRBD1 TRBV29-1 TGCAGCGTTGAGTCCGGGACAGGGGGCAGTGAGCAGTACTTC CSVESGTGGSEQYF
. TRBJ2-7 TRBD2 TRBV19 TGTGCCAGTAGTGCCCTGGGGGGGATCTACGAGCAGTACTTC CASSALGGIYEQYF
. TRBJ2-7 TRBD1 TRBV5-1 TGCGCCAGCGGGCAGGGACAGGGCTTCTCCGAGCAGTACTTC CASGQGQGFSEQYF
. TRBJ2-1 TRBD1 TRBV24-1 TGTGCCACCAGTGACCGTAGACAGGGGGCTTGGAATGAGCAGTTCTTC CATSDRRQGAWNEQFF
. TRBJ2-1 TRBD1 TRBV11-2 TGTGCCAGCAGATTAGGGACAGGGTATTCGGATGAGCAGTTCTTC CASRLGTGYSDEQFF
. TRBJ1-2 . TRBV7-6 TGTGCCAGCAGCTTAATGGCTGTCGGGGGCTACACCTTC CASSLMAVGGYTF
. TRBJ2-1 TRBD2 TRBV6-2/TRBV6-3 TGTGCCAGCAGTACGGGACTAGCGGGAGGTTACAATGAGCAGTTCTTC CASSTGLAGGYNEQFF
once TRBJ2-1 . TRBV7-9 TGTGCCAGCAGAGAGTCGGCGGCCTCCTACAATGAGCAGTTCTTC CASRESAASYNEQFF
. TRBJ2-5 . TRBV7-2 TGTGCCAGCAGCTTAGGCAGGGCCTTACCTAAAGAGACCCAGTACTTC CASSLGRALPKETQYF
once TRBJ2-7 TRBD2 TRBV5-4 TGTGCCAGCAGCCCCAGGGACGGGACTAGCGCCTCCTACGAGCAGTACTTC CASSPRDGTSASYEQYF
. TRBJ1-1 . TRBV5-1 TGCGCCAGCAGCTCCCAAAAACAGGGTGGGACTGAAGCTTTCTTT CASSSQKQGGTEAFF
once TRBJ2-7 TRBD1 TRBV27 TGTGCCACTTCGCCCGCAGGGGGCGGCGAGCAGTACTTC CATSPAGGGEQYF
. TRBJ1-2 TRBD1 TRBV19 TGTGCTTCGACAGGGGACTATGGCTACACCTTC CASTGDYGYTF
. TRBJ1-4 . TRBV4-1 TGCGCCAGCAGCCAAGTAGGAGGCAGAGTTAATGAAAAACTGTTTTTT CASSQVGGRVNEKLFF
. TRBJ1-2 . TRBV7-9 TGTGCCAGCAGCTTAGCGCTCAGGGATCCGGATGGCTACACCTTC CASSLALRDPDGYTF
. TRBJ1-2 TRBD1 TRBV18 TGTGCCAGCTCACCTGTTTCGGGACAGAGTAACTATGGCTACACCTTC CASSPVSGQSNYGYTF
. TRBJ1-2 . TRBV7-2 TGTGCCAGCAGCTCGGACAGTTCTAACTATGGCTACACCTTC CASSSDSSNYGYTF
once TRBJ2-2 TRBD1 TRBV6-4 TGTGCCAGCAGCAGGGACAGCACCGGGGAGCTGTTTTTT CASSRDSTGELFF